The clone carrying this T cell receptor beta chain was seen a single time. The antigen is undetermined. Produced via immunoSEQ multiplex PCR; TCRdb's table is partial and in-frame only. The table records some 87,000 clones, 88% of them present only once. This record belongs to a study of OX40 agonist ivuxolimab in advanced cancers. The wider study: The patients received ivuxolimab by intravenous route every 2 weeks at 0.01 to 10 mg/kg. Treatment received earlier with anti-PD-1, anti-PD-L1 or anti-CTLA-4 agents was allowed, and 40% had some. Study-wide results and limits: Blood T cells, both CD4+ and CD8+, expanded clonally by week 6 at 0.1 to 3.0 mg/kg. Clonal expansion in partial responders at 0.1-3.0 mg/kg ranked among the lowest.

The germline V gene encodes CDR1 KGHSH and CDR2 LQKENI. The V and J ends lost 6 bases and 7 bases, in that order; junction bases with no gene match: 3. This CDR3 region has 13 residues. The input for sequencing was CD4+ or CD8+ T cells sorted from blood, taken in a trial of the OX40 agonist ivuxolimab. This chain joins TRBV18 and TRBJ1-4; 9 nucleotides match TRBD1. The receptor was isolated from an adult with an advanced solid tumor such as melanoma, head and neck, liver or kidney cancer. The CDR3 here is CASSTDRGEKLFF. CDR3 bases: TGTGCCAGCTCGACGGACAGGGGTGAAAAACTGTTTTTT.